This T cell receptor (beta chain) was obtained from a study of blood T cells in healthy people across ages. Using a J-beta primer mix together with a sample-barcoded 5' primer, a second PCR was run for roughly 6 to 11 cycles. TCRdb re-called the 5' RACE reads through MiXCR, storing one row per CDR3 protein. The table records some 1,000,000 distinct CDR3 sequences, approximately 25% of them present only once. All donors came from Russia, were Caucasian and healthy, and spanned ages about 6 to 95. This CDR3 is built from 15 residues. Germline CDR1 reads MNHEY; CDR2 reads SMNVEV (reference sequence). V was clipped by 4 bases and J by 0 bases; unmatched bases: 5. This same sample was also part of a study on T cells of mothers and their children.

J is TRBJ2-7 and V is TRBV27, with TRBD1 identical over 8 bases. Sequenced sample: blood. This TCR derives from a girl aged 2 to 9 in good health. CDR3: CASSSAGQVSYEQYF. Written as DNA, the CDR3 is TGTGCCAGCAGTTCGGCGGGACAGGTCTCCTACGAGCAGTACTTC.